The subject of this entry is one TCR beta chain. The data are from a study of T cells in Graves' hyperthyroidism and ophthalmopathy. Study as a whole: Peripheral blood was acquired at first diagnosis, ahead of any therapy whatsoever.

It was RNA transcripts that yielded the amplified TCR beta CDR3 regions. TCR CDR3 regions were first amplified by RT-PCR with HTBI primers. TCRdb analysed the multiplex PCR reads with MiXCR anew, one entry per CDR3 protein. The sample includes roughly 650,000 distinct CDR3 sequences, roughly 15% of them seen just once. Any patient presenting with uncontrolled infection, other autoimmune disease, pregnancy or lactation was left out. Clinicians diagnosed patients from clinical symptoms, serum thyroxine and TRAb, thyroid ultrasound and orbital computed tomography. Fresh peripheral blood, under 13 ml, was the source of the PBMCs. Losses at the gene ends were 0 bases for V and 10 bases for J; bases not matched to a gene: 8. This CDR3 is 15 amino acids long. Germline values: CDR1 MNHEY, CDR2 SMNVEV (reference sequence).

The sequence was obtained from a woman aged 40 to 49 with Graves' ophthalmopathy. The chain employs TRBV27 and TRBJ1-5; 8 positions agree with TRBD1. The sequencing sample was made of blood. CDR3 amino acids: CASSLSGQAETPQHF. In nucleotides, the CDR3 is TGTGCCAGCAGTTTATCGGGACAGGCTGAGACCCCCCAGCATTTT.